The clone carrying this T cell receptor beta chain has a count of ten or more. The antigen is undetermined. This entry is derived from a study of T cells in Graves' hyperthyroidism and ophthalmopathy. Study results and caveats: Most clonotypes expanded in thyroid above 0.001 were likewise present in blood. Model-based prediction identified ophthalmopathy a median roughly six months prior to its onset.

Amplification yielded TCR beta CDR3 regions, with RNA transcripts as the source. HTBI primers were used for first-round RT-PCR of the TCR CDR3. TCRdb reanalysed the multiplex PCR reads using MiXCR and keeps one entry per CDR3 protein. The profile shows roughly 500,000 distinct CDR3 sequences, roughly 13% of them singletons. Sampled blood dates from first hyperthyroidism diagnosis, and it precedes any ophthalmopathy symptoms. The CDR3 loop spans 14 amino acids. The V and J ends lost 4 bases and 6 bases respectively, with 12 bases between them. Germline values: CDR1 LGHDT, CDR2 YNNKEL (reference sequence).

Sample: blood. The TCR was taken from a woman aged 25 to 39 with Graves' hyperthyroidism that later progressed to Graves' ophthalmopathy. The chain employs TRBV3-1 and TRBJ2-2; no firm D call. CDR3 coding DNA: TGTGCCAGCAGCCTTAGTCTGGGATCCGGGGAGCTGTTTTTT. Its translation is CASSLSLGSGELFF. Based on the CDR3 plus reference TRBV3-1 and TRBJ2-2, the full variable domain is DTAVSQTPKYLVTQMGNDKSIKCEQNLGHDTMYWYKQDSKKFLKIMFSYNNKELIINETVPNRFSPKSPDKAHLNLHINSLELGDSAVYFCASSLSLGSGELFFGEGSRLTVL.